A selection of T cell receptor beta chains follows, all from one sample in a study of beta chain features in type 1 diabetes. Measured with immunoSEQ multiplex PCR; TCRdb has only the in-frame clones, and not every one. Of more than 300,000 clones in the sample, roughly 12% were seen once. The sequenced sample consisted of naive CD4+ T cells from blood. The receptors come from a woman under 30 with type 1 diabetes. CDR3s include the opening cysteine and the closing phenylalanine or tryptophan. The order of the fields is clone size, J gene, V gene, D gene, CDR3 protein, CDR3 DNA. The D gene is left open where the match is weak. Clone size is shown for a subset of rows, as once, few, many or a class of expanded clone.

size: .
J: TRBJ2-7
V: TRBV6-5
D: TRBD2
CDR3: CASTNTGGSYEQYF
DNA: TGTGCCAGCACCAACACGGGGGGCTCCTACGAGCAGTACTTC

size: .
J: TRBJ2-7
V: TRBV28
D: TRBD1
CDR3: CASSARDRGPYEQYF
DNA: TGTGCCAGCAGTGCCCGGGACAGGGGACCTTACGAGCAGTACTTC

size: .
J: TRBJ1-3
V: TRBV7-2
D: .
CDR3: CASSSGPGDTIYF
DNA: TGTGCCAGCAGCTCCGGACCAGGGGACACCATATATTTT

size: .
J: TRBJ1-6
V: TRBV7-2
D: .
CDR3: CAVEQGNNSPLHF
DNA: TGTGCCGTGGAGCAGGGGAATAATTCACCCCTCCACTTT

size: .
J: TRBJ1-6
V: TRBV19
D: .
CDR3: CASSPQGFHSPLHF
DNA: TGTGCCAGTAGCCCACAGGGTTTTCATTCACCCCTCCACTTT

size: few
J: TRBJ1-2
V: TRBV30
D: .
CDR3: CAWSVTGGYTF
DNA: TGTGCCTGGAGTGTTACCGGTGGCTACACCTTC

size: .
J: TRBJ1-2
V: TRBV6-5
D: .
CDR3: CASSSTVGGYTF
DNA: TGTGCCAGCAGTTCGACAGTGGGTGGCTACACCTTC

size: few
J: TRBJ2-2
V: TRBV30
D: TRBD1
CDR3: CAWIHGTGIAGELFF
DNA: TGTGCCTGGATACATGGGACAGGTATCGCCGGGGAGCTGTTTTTT

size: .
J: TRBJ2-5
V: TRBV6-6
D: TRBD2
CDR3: CASSRTSGGETQYF
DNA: TGTGCCAGCAGTCGGACTAGCGGGGGAGAGACCCAGTACTTC

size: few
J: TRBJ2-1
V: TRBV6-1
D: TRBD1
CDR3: CASSARQGRNEQFF
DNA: TGTGCCAGCAGTGCCCGACAGGGACGGAATGAGCAGTTCTTC

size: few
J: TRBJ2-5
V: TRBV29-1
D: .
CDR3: CSVGQQETQYF
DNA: TGCAGCGTTGGGCAGCAAGAGACCCAGTACTTC

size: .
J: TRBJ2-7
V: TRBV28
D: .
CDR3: CASSSPGQGRYEQYF
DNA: TGTGCCAGCAGTTCCCCAGGCCAGGGCCGCTACGAGCAGTACTTC

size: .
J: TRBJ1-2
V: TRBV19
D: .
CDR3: CASSNLQSGYTF
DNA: TGTGCCAGTTCGAACCTACAGAGCGGCTACACCTTC

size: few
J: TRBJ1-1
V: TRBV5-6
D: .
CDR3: CASSFAAGEAFF
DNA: TGTGCCAGCAGCTTCGCGGCCGGTGAAGCTTTCTTT

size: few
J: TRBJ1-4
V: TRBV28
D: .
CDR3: CASSPGQLEKLFF
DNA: TGTGCCAGCAGCCCCGGACAGTTGGAAAAACTGTTTTTT

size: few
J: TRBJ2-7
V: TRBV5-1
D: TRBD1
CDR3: CASSAGQGRYF
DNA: TGCGCCAGCAGCGCGGGACAGGGTCGGTACTTC

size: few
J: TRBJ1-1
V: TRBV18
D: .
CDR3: CASSPREGTDTEAFF
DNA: TGTGCCAGCTCACCACGAGAGGGTACGGACACTGAAGCTTTCTTT

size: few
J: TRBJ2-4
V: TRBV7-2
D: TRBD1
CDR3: CASSTTDRVGIQYF
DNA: TGTGCCAGCAGCACGACGGACAGGGTGGGCATTCAGTACTTC

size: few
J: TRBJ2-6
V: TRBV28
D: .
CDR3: CASSFHHRRRTGANVLTF
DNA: TGTGCCAGCAGTTTCCACCATAGGCGGAGGACTGGGGCCAACGTCCTGACTTTC

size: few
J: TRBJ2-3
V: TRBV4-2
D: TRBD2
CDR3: CASSQDGIGAGGSDTQYF
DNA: TGTGCCAGCAGCCAAGATGGGATAGGGGCGGGAGGCTCAGATACGCAGTATTTT

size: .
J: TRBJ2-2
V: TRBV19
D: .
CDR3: CATRGAGNTGELFF
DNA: TGTGCCACGCGGGGAGCGGGTAACACCGGGGAGCTGTTTTTT

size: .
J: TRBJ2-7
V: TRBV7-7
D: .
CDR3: CASSCPQGRHYEQYF
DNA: TGTGCTAGCAGCTGCCCACAGGGAAGACACTACGAGCAGTACTTC

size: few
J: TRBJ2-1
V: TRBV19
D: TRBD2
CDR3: CASSPGTSGNYNEQFF
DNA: TGTGCCAGTAGTCCCGGGACTAGCGGGAACTACAATGAGCAGTTCTTC

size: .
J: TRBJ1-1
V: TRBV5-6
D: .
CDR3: CASSPTWTDTEAFF
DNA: TGTGCCAGCAGCCCAACCTGGACAGACACTGAAGCTTTCTTT

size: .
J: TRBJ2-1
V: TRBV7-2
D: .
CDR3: CASSSPGQSYNEQFF
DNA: TGTGCCAGCAGCTCTCCGGGACAATCCTACAATGAGCAGTTCTTC

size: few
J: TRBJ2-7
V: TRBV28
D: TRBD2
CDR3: CASSPAGGYEQYF
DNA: TGTGCCAGCAGCCCCGCGGGGGGCTACGAGCAGTACTTC

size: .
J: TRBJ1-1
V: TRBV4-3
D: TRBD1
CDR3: CASSQGKTTGGGFTEAFF
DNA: TGCGCCAGCAGCCAAGGGAAAACCACAGGGGGAGGATTCACTGAAGCTTTCTTT

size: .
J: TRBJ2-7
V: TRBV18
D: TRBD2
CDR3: CASSPRSQGTSGSYEQYF
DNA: TGTGCCAGCTCACCCCGGTCCCAAGGGACTAGCGGCTCCTACGAGCAGTACTTC

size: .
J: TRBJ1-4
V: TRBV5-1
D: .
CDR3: CASSLFGATNEKLFF
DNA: TGCGCCAGCAGCTTATTCGGGGCAACTAATGAAAAACTGTTTTTT

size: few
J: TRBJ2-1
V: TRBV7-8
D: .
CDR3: CASSQDITYNEQFF
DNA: TGTGCCAGCAGCCAGGACATAACCTACAATGAGCAGTTCTTC

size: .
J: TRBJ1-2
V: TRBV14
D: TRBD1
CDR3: CASSRLGQSQLNYGYTF
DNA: TGTGCCAGCAGCCGCCTGGGACAGAGTCAACTTAACTATGGCTACACCTTC

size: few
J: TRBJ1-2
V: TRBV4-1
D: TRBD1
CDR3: CASSLGQGYGYTF
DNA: TGCGCCAGCAGCCTCGGACAGGGCTATGGCTACACCTTC

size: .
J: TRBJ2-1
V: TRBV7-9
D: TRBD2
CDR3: CASSFLSGGADEQFF
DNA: TGTGCCAGCAGCTTCCTAAGCGGGGGGGCCGATGAGCAGTTCTTC

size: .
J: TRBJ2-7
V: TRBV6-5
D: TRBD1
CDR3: CASSYGAVDRAYEQYF
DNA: TGTGCCAGCAGTTACGGTGCGGTCGACAGGGCCTACGAGCAGTACTTC

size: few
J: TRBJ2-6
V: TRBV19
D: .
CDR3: CASSIGYGTLGANVLTF
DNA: TGTGCCAGTAGTATTGGTTACGGGACTCTCGGGGCCAACGTCCTGACTTTC

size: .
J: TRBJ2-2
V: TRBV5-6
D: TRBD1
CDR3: CASSGTGGTGELFF
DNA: TGTGCCAGCAGCGGCACAGGGGGCACCGGGGAGCTGTTTTTT

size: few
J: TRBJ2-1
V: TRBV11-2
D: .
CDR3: CASIPIRDTQGPNEQFF
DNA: TGTGCCAGCATCCCCATCCGGGACACTCAAGGACCCAATGAGCAGTTCTTC

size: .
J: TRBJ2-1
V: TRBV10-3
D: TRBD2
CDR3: CAISNSGEGNEQFF
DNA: TGTGCCATCAGCAATAGCGGGGAGGGGAATGAGCAGTTCTTC

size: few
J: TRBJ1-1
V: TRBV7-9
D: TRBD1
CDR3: CASSRQGENTEAFF
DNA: TGTGCCAGCAGCCGACAGGGGGAGAACACTGAAGCTTTCTTT

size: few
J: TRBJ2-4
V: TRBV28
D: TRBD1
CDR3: CASSQGEKIQYF
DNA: TGTGCCAGCAGCCAGGGGGAGAAGATTCAGTACTTC

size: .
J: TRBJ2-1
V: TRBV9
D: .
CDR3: CASSVANTIYNEQFF
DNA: TGTGCCAGCAGCGTAGCGAACACCATCTACAATGAGCAGTTCTTC

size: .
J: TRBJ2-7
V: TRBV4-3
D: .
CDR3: CASSQGRGQGSYEQYF
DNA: TGCGCCAGCAGCCAAGGTAGGGGCCAAGGGTCCTACGAGCAGTACTTC

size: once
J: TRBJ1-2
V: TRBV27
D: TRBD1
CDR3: CASSIRQGNYGYTF
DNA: TGTGCCAGCAGCATACGACAGGGTAACTATGGCTACACCTTC

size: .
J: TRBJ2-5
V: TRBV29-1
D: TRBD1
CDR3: CSVQLGTDQETQYF
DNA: TGCAGCGTCCAACTTGGGACAGACCAAGAGACCCAGTACTTC

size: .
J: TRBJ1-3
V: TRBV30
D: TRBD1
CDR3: CAWIGTGGNTIYF
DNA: TGTGCCTGGATTGGGACAGGGGGAAACACCATATATTTT